This T cell receptor (beta chain) was sequenced in a study of cytomegalovirus exposure and HLA in healthy donors. Points from the study as a whole: Rarity held for most TCR sequences, but there were some public TCRs that occurred in many donors. The authors listed 150 or so TCR beta chains as cytomegalovirus-associated.

The J segment lost 6 bases and the V segment lost 0 bases, leaving 11 bases of the junction unmatched. Germline assignment: CDR1 SEHNR and CDR2 FQNEAQ (reference sequence). CDR3 length equals 17 residues. Generated by immunoSEQ multiplex PCR, the TCRdb table keeps only in-frame clones and is missing some. The repertoire holds 200,000 or so clones, with 84% as singletons. Remarks on this clone: What it recognizes is unknown.

The V gene is TRBV7-9, the J gene TRBJ1-5; 7 bases fit TRBD1. Input material: PBMCs. The receptor comes from a woman in her twenties or thirties in good health and CMV-seropositive. CDR3: CASSLATGIGGGQPQHF. The CDR3 DNA reads TGTGCCAGCAGCTTAGCGACCGGAATAGGGGGCGGTCAGCCCCAGCATTTT.